This T cell receptor (beta chain) was profiled in a study of OX40 agonist ivuxolimab in advanced cancers. Study-wide background: One patient with hepatocellular carcinoma and two with cutaneous melanoma, three in all, had partial responses.

There are a few counts of this clone. Method: immunoSEQ multiplex PCR; TCRdb's copy keeps in-frame clones and lacks some. The sample has tens of thousands of clones, around 87% seen once; the top ten hold 32%. The CDR3 totals 15 residues. Trimming shortened V by 5 bases and J by 3 bases, and 14 bases separated the two germline ends. Germline loops: CDR1 SGHAT, CDR2 FQNNGV. Patients with autoimmune history or systemic immunosuppression were excluded. The chain carries TRBV11-2 and TRBJ1-3; the D gene is possibly TRBD1 (5 bases). Source: CD4+ or CD8+ T cells sorted from blood, taken in a trial of the OX40 agonist ivuxolimab. The receptor was derived from an adult with an advanced solid tumor such as melanoma, head and neck, liver or kidney cancer. The CDR3 protein is CASSTIRDNGNTIYF. The CDR3 region has the DNA TGTGCCAGCAGCACAATCAGGGATAATGGAAACACCATATATTTT.